Here is one T cell receptor beta chain with its context. Germline V CDR1 and CDR2: SGHRS, YFSETQ. This CDR3 spans 15 amino acids. V was cut by 2 bases and J by 0 bases, with 12 bases left in between. This sample stems from a study of shared clonotypes between healthy human individuals. Generated by immunoSEQ multiplex PCR, the TCRdb table keeps only in-frame clones and is missing some. The repertoire holds millions of clones, 85% to 95% seen once, with 0.13% in the top ten. This sequence joins TRBV5-1 and TRBJ2-7; TRBD2 is a possible D gene (6 bases). This clonotype was obtained from a man aged 18-30 years in good health. The sample was naive CD4+ T cells sorted from blood. Noted subset: CD45RA+ positively selected. The CDR3 sequence: CASSLLPGDSYEQYF. CDR3 nucleotide sequence: TGCGCCAGCAGCTTATTGCCGGGGGACTCCTACGAGCAGTACTTC. Looking up the rest from reference TRBV5-1 and TRBJ2-7 gives the full variable domain: KAGVTQTPRYLIKTRGQQVTLSCSPISGHRSVSWYQQTPGQGLQFLFEYFSETQRNKGNFPGRFSGRQFSNSRSEMNVSTLELGDSALYLCASSLLPGDSYEQYFGPGTRLTVT.